The source of this T cell receptor beta chain is a study of blood T cell repertoires in COVID-19. Overall study: The samples span acute and convalescent COVID-19 from the United States, Italy and Spain. PBMCs, B-cell-depleted T cells, or T cells provided the cDNA or gDNA that made up the material.

Original methodology: Reference gene primer amplification yielded estimated nucleated cell counts. Profiled with immunoSEQ multiplex PCR; TCRdb holds only in-frame clones, not every one. V, J and clone size are taken as reported in that table, and D and trimming were inferred from the DNA itself. Among 95,000 to 120,000 clones, around 85% were seen once, and the ten largest hold around 5.5%. The CDR3 extends over 15 amino acids. CDR1 and CDR2 (germline): LGHNA, YNFKEQ. V trimming: 4 bases; J trimming: 6 bases; junction bases outside the gene matches: 9. Seattle participants joined during active infection and were tracked over time.

The chain employs TRBV4-2 and TRBJ1-2; TRBD1 agrees at 9 bases. The specimen was peripheral blood. This TCR was sampled from a woman in her fifties or sixties with COVID-19, enrolled during active disease. This CDR3 is CASSPWEQGADGYTF. The CDR3, as DNA: TGTGCCAGCAGCCCATGGGAACAGGGGGCGGATGGCTACACCTTC.